This T cell receptor beta chain was found in a study of blood T cell repertoires in COVID-19. For the study at large: T cells, B-cell-depleted T cells, or PBMCs provided the cDNA or gDNA that served as material.

Here immunoSEQ multiplex PCR was the method, and the copy in TCRdb shows in-frame clones only, minus some. Here the sample spans tens of thousands of clones, just under 85% being singletons. CDR1 and CDR2 from the germline V gene are SGHDT and YYEEEE. This CDR3 region has 15 residues. V gave up 3 bases and J gave up 4 bases; unmatched junction bases: 6. The rearrangement uses TRBV5-6 and TRBJ1-4; TRBD1 aligns across 7 bases. Sequencing was performed on peripheral blood. The TCR originated in a man between 65 and 85 years old with acute or convalescent COVID-19. CDR3 loop: CASSYGTANNEKLFF. The CDR3 nucleotides are TGTGCCAGCAGCTACGGGACAGCAAATAATGAAAAACTGTTTTTT.